This T cell receptor beta chain is drawn from a study of blood T cell repertoires in COVID-19. Study summary: The United States, Italy and Spain provided the acute and convalescent COVID-19 samples. The analysed material was cDNA or gDNA that came from T cells, B-cell-depleted T cells, or PBMCs.

Germline CDR1 reads MNHEY; CDR2 reads SVGAGI. V dropped 7 bases and J dropped 0 bases, with 4 bases sitting between them. This CDR3 has 13 residues. The table came from immunoSEQ multiplex PCR; TCRdb's copy has only in-frame clones and leaves some out. The sample yields 200,000 to 250,000 clones, roughly 80% seen once. This chain links TRBV6-5 with TRBJ1-6; D is unclear. This TCR was sampled from an elderly woman with active or convalescent COVID-19. Sequencing used peripheral blood. CDR3 DNA sequence: TGTGCCAGCATCAGCTCCTATAATTCACCCCTCCACTTT. Protein product: CASISSYNSPLHF.